Here is one T cell receptor beta chain with its context. Its antigen is currently unknown. These data come from a study of OX40 agonist ivuxolimab in advanced cancers. On the study more broadly: Hepatocellular carcinoma, melanoma, renal cell or head and neck cancer affected the dose-escalation patients. Two patients with cutaneous melanoma and one with hepatocellular carcinoma, three in total, showed partial responses. General study findings and limits: Not determined was the antigen specificity of the expanded peripheral T cells.

The CDR3 loop spans 15 amino acids. After removal of 1 base from V and 3 bases from J, the junction contained 3 bases not matched to a gene. Germline values: CDR1 SEHNR, CDR2 FQNEAQ (reference sequence). Clones were sequenced by immunoSEQ multiplex PCR, and TCRdb holds only the in-frame ones, with some missing. Among roughly 24,000 clones listed, around 90% were seen once. The source was CD4+ or CD8+ T cells sorted from blood, collected in a trial of the OX40 agonist ivuxolimab. The chain uses TRBV7-9 and TRBJ1-2, with 9 positions matching TRBD1. The TCR was taken from an adult with an advanced solid tumor such as melanoma, head and neck, liver or kidney cancer. CDR3 nucleotide sequence: TGTGCCAGCAGCTTAGATACAGGGGGCGACTATGGCTACACCTTC. As protein: CASSLDTGGDYGYTF.